One sample yielded the 14 T cell receptor beta chains listed below, sequenced in a study of OX40 agonist ivuxolimab in advanced cancers. TCRdb's table, derived via immunoSEQ multiplex PCR, lists solely in-frame clones and lacks some. The table has 9,500 to 15,000 clones, 65% to 80% seen once. Specimen: CD4+ or CD8+ T cells sorted from blood, collected in a trial of the OX40 agonist ivuxolimab. These TCRs come from an adult with an advanced solid tumor such as melanoma, head and neck, liver or kidney cancer.

V usage is TRBV4-2 and J usage is TRBJ1-2; 8 bases match TRBD1. Trimming removed 0 bases from V and 8 bases from J; junction bases left unmatched: 8. Germline V gene sequence: CDR1 LGHNA, CDR2 YNFKEQ. This CDR3 region has 15 residues. CDR3: CASSQEAGGTGGYTF. The CDR3 coding sequence is TGTGCCAGCAGCCAAGAGGCAGGGGGCACAGGGGGCTACACCTTC.

Sample share makes this clone medium-sized. Other nucleotide sequences in the sample specify the same CDR3. The chain is built from TRBV28 and TRBJ2-2; D is unclear. This CDR3 contains 12 residues. The germline V and J ends were trimmed by 1 base and 7 bases, with 4 bases remaining between them. In germline, CDR1 is MDHEN, CDR2 SYDVKM. CDR3 residues: CASSLFGGELFF. The CDR3 DNA is TGTGCCAGCAGTTTATTCGGCGGGGAGCTGTTTTTT.

CDR3 DNA: TGTGCCAGCAGCCGGACAGACCCCTCTGGAAACACCATATATTTT. It encodes CASSRTDPSGNTIYF. The chain is built from TRBV28 and TRBJ1-3, with D possibly matching TRBD1 (6 bases). Germline V gives CDR1 MDHEN, CDR2 SYDVKM. V lost 6 bases and J 0 bases, leaving 12 bases between the germline ends. The CDR3 extends over 15 amino acids.

The rearrangement uses TRBV5-6 and TRBJ2-1; D unclear. Trimming shortened V by 4 bases and J by 3 bases, and 8 bases separated the two germline ends. This CDR3 has 13 residues. CDR1 and CDR2 from the germline V gene are SGHDT and YYEEEE. The CDR3 here is CASSRTDYNEQFF. The DNA of the CDR3 is TGTGCCAGCAGCCGTACAGACTACAATGAGCAGTTCTTC.

This clone was recorded a few times. The genes are TRBV6-5 and TRBJ2-2; no clear D. The CDR3 loop spans 13 amino acids. Trimming removed 2 bases at V and 5 bases at J, with 6 bases between. Germline CDR1 is MNHEY and CDR2 is SVGAGI. DNA of the CDR3: TGTGCCAGCAGTTACATGGCAACCGGGGAGCTGTTTTTT. This gives the protein CASSYMATGELFF.

V usage is TRBV27 and J usage is TRBJ2-7; possible D gene TRBD2, 6 bases. Germline-derived CDR1 and CDR2 are MNHEY and SMNVEV (reference sequence). The CDR3 extends over 16 amino acids. Trimming removed 0 bases from V and 2 bases from J, with 14 bases in between. The CDR3: CASSLSWASVAYEQYF. CDR3 coding DNA: TGTGCCAGCAGTTTATCGTGGGCTAGCGTGGCCTACGAGCAGTACTTC.

The rearrangement uses TRBV4-2 and TRBJ2-7; 12 bases fit TRBD2. Germline V CDR1 and CDR2: LGHNA, YNFKEQ. The CDR3 totals 16 residues. The V gene end was trimmed by 0 bases and the J gene end by 4 bases; junction bases not matched to a gene: 4. The CDR3 loop is CASSQELGLAGYEQYF. In DNA, the CDR3 is TGTGCCAGCAGCCAAGAGCTGGGACTAGCGGGTTACGAGCAGTACTTC.

The rearrangement uses TRBV10-3 and TRBJ2-7; D unresolved. Germline V CDR1 and CDR2: ENHRY, SYGVKD. The CDR3 length is 13 residues. Trimming removed 4 bases at V and 4 bases at J, with 11 bases between. Here the CDR3 DNA reads TGTGCCATCAGTGCTGTGGTAGGGTACGAGCAGTACTTC. It yields the protein CAISAVVGYEQYF.

The rearrangement links TRBV4-1 to TRBJ2-1, with 7 bases identical to TRBD2. The trim removed 4 bases at V and 0 bases at J, leaving 9 bases unmatched. Germline V gives CDR1 MGHRA, CDR2 YSYEKL. The CDR3 loop spans 17 amino acids. The CDR3 DNA reads TGCGCCAGCAGCCGGGGCAGCGGGGAAAGCTCCTACAATGAGCAGTTCTTC. The encoded protein is CASSRGSGESSYNEQFF.

The gene calls are TRBV6-5 and TRBJ2-7, with 9 bases fitting TRBD1. The CDR3 length is 14 residues. The ends lost 6 bases at V and 4 bases at J; junction bases unmatched: 7. Germline V gene sequence: CDR1 MNHEY, CDR2 SVGAGI. CDR3 in amino acids: CASSPGQGEYEQYF. The CDR3, as DNA: TGTGCCAGCAGCCCGGGACAGGGAGAATACGAGCAGTACTTC.

The genes are TRBV6-6 and TRBJ1-5; D remains ambiguous. Trimming left V 10 bases short and J 1 base short, with 11 bases between. CDR3 length: 13 residues. CDR1 MNHNY and CDR2 SVGAGI come from the germline V gene (reference sequence). The CDR3 sequence: CATGRQSNQPQHF. The CDR3 DNA sequence: TGTGCCACGGGCCGGCAAAGCAATCAGCCCCAGCATTTT.

By sample share, this clone is medium-sized (0.01 to 0.1%). This chain uses TRBV2 with TRBJ2-7; the D call may be TRBD1 or TRBD2 (5 bases each). The ends were cut back, 6 bases at V and 4 bases at J, with 13 bases in the middle. Germline CDR1 reads SNHLY; CDR2 reads FYNNEI. The CDR3 spans 13 residues. The CDR3 DNA is TGTGCCAGCAGCGGGACGGAAAATTACGAGCAGTACTTC. Its protein product is CASSGTENYEQYF.

This clone appeared a single time. The chain combines TRBV30 with TRBJ2-1; D may correspond to TRBD1 or TRBD2 (5 bases each). V lost 0 bases and J lost 10, with 10 bases in between. This CDR3 is built from 12 residues. Per germline, CDR1 GTSNPN and CDR2 SVGIG (reference sequence). CDR3 nucleotide sequence: TGTGCCTGGAGTGTACTTGAGGGGGAGCAGTTCTTC. It translates to CAWSVLEGEQFF.

CDR3 protein: CASSPLQRVTDTQYF. The CDR3 region has the DNA TGTGCCAGCTCACCACTGCAAAGGGTCACAGATACGCAGTATTTT. The gene calls are TRBV18 and TRBJ2-3; D unclear. This CDR3 is built from 15 residues. V lost 1 base, J lost 2 bases, and 10 bases lay in between. The germline gives CDR1 KGHSH, CDR2 LQKENI.